This T cell receptor (beta chain) was sequenced during a study of cytomegalovirus exposure and HLA in healthy donors. Germline values: CDR1 LNHDA, CDR2 SQIVND (reference sequence). The CDR3 loop spans 13 amino acids. The V gene end was trimmed by 7 bases and the J gene end by 3 bases; junction bases not matched to a gene: 4. Clones were read by immunoSEQ multiplex PCR, and TCRdb kept only the in-frame ones, dropping some. The table shows about 66,000 clones, with around 96% occurring only once. This TCR came from a man between 18 and 29 years old in good health and CMV-seronegative. V and J are TRBV19 and TRBJ1-1; TRBD1 matches 8 bases. The sequenced sample consisted of PBMCs. CDR3 loop: CASKQQGDTEAFF. In DNA form, the CDR3 reads TGTGCCAGTAAACAACAGGGGGACACTGAAGCTTTCTTT.